This TCR beta chain stems from a study of shared clonotypes between healthy human individuals. TCRdb's copy holds only in-frame clones and misses some; the assay was immunoSEQ multiplex PCR. The sample has about 2.4 million clones; roughly 93% are singletons. This clone came up a few times. Other DNA sequences in the sample encode the same CDR3. V lost 0 bases and J lost 1; bases outside the gene matches: 0. The V gene's germline CDR1 is SGHRS and CDR2 YFSETQ. CDR3 length: 16 amino acids. This TCR came from a man aged 18 to 30 in good health. Some clones in this sample may be carry-over from other donors' samples. V usage is TRBV5-1 and J usage is TRBJ2-3; 12 bases fit TRBD2. Sequencing was performed on naive CD4+ T cells from PBMCs. Regarding subset: CD45RA+ positively selected. In nucleotides, the CDR3 is TGCGCCAGCAGCTTGGGACTAGCGGGAGGCACAGATACGCAGTATTTT. It encodes CASSLGLAGGTDTQYF. Full variable domain (outside the CDR3, taken from reference TRBV5-1 and TRBJ2-3): KAGVTQTPRYLIKTRGQQVTLSCSPISGHRSVSWYQQTPGQGLQFLFEYFSETQRNKGNFPGRFSGRQFSNSRSEMNVSTLELGDSALYLCASSLGLAGGTDTQYFGPGTRLTVL.